This T cell receptor beta chain appears in the sequencing data of a study of radiotherapy plus CTLA-4 blockade in lung cancer. Turning to the study itself: Disease control reached approximately 30%, with objective responses in less than 20%.

Study conclusions and caveats: In blood, tumor-derived TCR clones expanded after radiotherapy plus ipilimumab.

A note on this clone: The antigen remains unidentified.

Sequencing was performed with immunoSEQ multiplex PCR; in TCRdb, only in-frame clones are kept and a portion is missing. Of over 60,000 clones listed, around 86% are singletons. CDR1 MNHNS and CDR2 SASEGT come from the germline V gene. V lost 2 bases to trimming and J lost 9 bases, with 29 bases between them. This CDR3 has 18 residues. This receptor was taken from a human donor with non-small cell lung cancer that progressed on radiotherapy plus ipilimumab. Source: peripheral blood, taken from a patient treated with radiotherapy plus ipilimumab. The V call is TRBV6-1, the J call TRBJ2-7; D remains ambiguous. CDR3 residues: CASSEPSPSGYLYEGQYF. The CDR3, as DNA: TGTGCCAGCAGTGAACCCAGCCCCTCTGGCTATCTCTACGAAGGGCAGTACTTC.